This T cell receptor beta chain was sequenced for a study of CD8 T cells in Susac syndrome. The CDR3 is 14 amino acids. Germline values: CDR1 SGHRS, CDR2 YFSETQ. V lost 7 bases and J lost 5; bases outside the gene matches: 8. When the RNA was reverse transcribed, random hexamers were used with an input of roughly 0.45 to 1 ug. From the immunoSEQ multiplex PCR reads, TCRdb called clonotypes with MiXCR, one entry per CDR3 protein. Of about 130,000 distinct CDR3 sequences in the sample, 90% to 95% were seen once. This clonotype was sampled from a human donor in good health. Sequences were obtained from CD4+ T cells from PBMCs. The rearrangement links TRBV5-1 to TRBJ2-5; 10 nucleotides align to TRBD2. The CDR3 region is CASGSSGSWETQYF. The DNA for the CDR3 is TGCGCCAGCGGTTCTAGCGGGAGTTGGGAGACCCAGTACTTC. Combining the CDR3 with reference TRBV5-1 and TRBJ2-5 gives the whole variable domain KAGVTQTPRYLIKTRGQQVTLSCSPISGHRSVSWYQQTPGQGLQFLFEYFSETQRNKGNFPGRFSGRQFSNSRSEMNVSTLELGDSALYLCASGSSGSWETQYFGPGTRLLVL.